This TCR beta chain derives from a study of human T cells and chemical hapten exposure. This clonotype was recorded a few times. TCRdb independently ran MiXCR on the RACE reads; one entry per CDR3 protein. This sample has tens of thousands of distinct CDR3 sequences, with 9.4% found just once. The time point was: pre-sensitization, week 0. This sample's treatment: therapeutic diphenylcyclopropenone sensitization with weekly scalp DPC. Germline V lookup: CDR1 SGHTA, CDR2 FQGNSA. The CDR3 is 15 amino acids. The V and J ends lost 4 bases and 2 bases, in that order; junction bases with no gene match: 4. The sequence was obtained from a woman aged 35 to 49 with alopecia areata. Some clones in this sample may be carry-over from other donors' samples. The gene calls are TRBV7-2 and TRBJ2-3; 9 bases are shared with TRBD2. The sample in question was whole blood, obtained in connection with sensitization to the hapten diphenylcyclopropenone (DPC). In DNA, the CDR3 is TGTGCCAGCAGCTCCGGGACTAGCCTCACAGATACGCAGTATTTT. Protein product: CASSSGTSLTDTQYF.